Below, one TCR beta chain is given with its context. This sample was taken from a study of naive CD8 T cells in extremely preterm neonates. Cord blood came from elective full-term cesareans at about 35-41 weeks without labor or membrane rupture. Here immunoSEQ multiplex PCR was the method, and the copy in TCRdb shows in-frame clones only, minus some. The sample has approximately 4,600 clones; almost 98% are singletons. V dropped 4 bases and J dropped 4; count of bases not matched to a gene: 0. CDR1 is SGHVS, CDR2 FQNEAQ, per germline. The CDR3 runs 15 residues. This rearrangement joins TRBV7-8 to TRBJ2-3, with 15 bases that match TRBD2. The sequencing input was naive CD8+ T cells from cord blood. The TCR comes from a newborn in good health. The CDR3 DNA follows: TGTGCCAGCAGCTGGACTAGCGGGGGGGCAGATACGCAGTATTTT. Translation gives CASSWTSGGADTQYF.